These 5 T cell receptor beta chains originate from one sample sequenced in a study of blood T cell repertoires in COVID-19. The data were produced by immunoSEQ multiplex PCR, yet TCRdb's version contains in-frame clones alone and is incomplete. Among under 200,000 clones listed, about 80% were seen once. Sequenced input: PBMCs or T cells enriched from blood (not recorded which). The receptors were gathered from a man aged 45-60 years who had recovered from COVID-19.

The rearrangement joins TRBV28 to TRBJ1-5; 9 bases align to TRBD1. The germline CDR1 and CDR2 sequences are MDHEN and SYDVKM. J lost 5 bases, V lost 6 bases, and 2 bases had no gene match. This CDR3 comprises 13 residues. Here the CDR3 reads CASSDRGDQPQHF. For the CDR3, the DNA is TGTGCCAGCAGCGACAGGGGGGATCAGCCCCAGCATTTT.

V and J are TRBV19 and TRBJ2-2; TRBD2 might be the D (6 bases). CDR3 length: 13 residues. V lost 3 bases and J lost 7, with 9 bases in between. Germline V CDR1 and CDR2: LNHDA, SQIVND (reference sequence). The CDR3 is CASSILGGGELFF. The CDR3 nucleotides are TGTGCCAGTAGTATTCTGGGGGGCGGGGAGCTGTTTTTT. The complete variable domain, with remaining parts taken from reference TRBV19 and TRBJ2-2, reads DGGITQSPKYLFRKEGQNVTLSCEQNLNHDAMYWYRQDPGQGLRLIYYSQIVNDFQKGDIAEGYSVSREKKESFPLTVTSAQKNPTAFYLCASSILGGGELFFGEGSRLTVL.

The V gene is TRBV29-1, the J gene TRBJ2-3; 8 bases are a match to TRBD2. CDR1 is SQVTM and CDR2 is ANQGSEA in the germline V gene. The CDR3 has 14 residues. V trimming: 2 bases; J trimming: 4 bases; junction bases outside the gene matches: 5. CDR3 amino acids: CSVESGGPADTQYF. The CDR3 coding sequence is TGCAGCGTTGAATCGGGGGGGCCGGCAGATACGCAGTATTTT.

J is TRBJ1-2 and V is TRBV5-1, with 7 nucleotides matching TRBD1. Trimming at V came to 4 bases and at J to 0 bases, leaving 12 bases not matched to a gene. The germline V gene encodes CDR1 SGHRS and CDR2 YFSETQ. This CDR3 is built from 17 residues. CDR3 DNA sequence: TGCGCCAGCAGCAGCAGGGACAGCAGACTCACTAACTATGGCTACACCTTC. Translating gives CASSSRDSRLTNYGYTF.

The chain carries TRBV28 and TRBJ1-1; 8 bases map to TRBD1. This CDR3 has 13 residues. V lost 8 bases, J lost 4 bases, and 6 bases stayed unmatched. Per the germline V gene, CDR1 is MDHEN and CDR2 is SYDVKM. The DNA of the CDR3 is TGTGCCAGCGCCCAGGGGGCAATCACTGAAGCTTTCTTT. Protein product: CASAQGAITEAFF.